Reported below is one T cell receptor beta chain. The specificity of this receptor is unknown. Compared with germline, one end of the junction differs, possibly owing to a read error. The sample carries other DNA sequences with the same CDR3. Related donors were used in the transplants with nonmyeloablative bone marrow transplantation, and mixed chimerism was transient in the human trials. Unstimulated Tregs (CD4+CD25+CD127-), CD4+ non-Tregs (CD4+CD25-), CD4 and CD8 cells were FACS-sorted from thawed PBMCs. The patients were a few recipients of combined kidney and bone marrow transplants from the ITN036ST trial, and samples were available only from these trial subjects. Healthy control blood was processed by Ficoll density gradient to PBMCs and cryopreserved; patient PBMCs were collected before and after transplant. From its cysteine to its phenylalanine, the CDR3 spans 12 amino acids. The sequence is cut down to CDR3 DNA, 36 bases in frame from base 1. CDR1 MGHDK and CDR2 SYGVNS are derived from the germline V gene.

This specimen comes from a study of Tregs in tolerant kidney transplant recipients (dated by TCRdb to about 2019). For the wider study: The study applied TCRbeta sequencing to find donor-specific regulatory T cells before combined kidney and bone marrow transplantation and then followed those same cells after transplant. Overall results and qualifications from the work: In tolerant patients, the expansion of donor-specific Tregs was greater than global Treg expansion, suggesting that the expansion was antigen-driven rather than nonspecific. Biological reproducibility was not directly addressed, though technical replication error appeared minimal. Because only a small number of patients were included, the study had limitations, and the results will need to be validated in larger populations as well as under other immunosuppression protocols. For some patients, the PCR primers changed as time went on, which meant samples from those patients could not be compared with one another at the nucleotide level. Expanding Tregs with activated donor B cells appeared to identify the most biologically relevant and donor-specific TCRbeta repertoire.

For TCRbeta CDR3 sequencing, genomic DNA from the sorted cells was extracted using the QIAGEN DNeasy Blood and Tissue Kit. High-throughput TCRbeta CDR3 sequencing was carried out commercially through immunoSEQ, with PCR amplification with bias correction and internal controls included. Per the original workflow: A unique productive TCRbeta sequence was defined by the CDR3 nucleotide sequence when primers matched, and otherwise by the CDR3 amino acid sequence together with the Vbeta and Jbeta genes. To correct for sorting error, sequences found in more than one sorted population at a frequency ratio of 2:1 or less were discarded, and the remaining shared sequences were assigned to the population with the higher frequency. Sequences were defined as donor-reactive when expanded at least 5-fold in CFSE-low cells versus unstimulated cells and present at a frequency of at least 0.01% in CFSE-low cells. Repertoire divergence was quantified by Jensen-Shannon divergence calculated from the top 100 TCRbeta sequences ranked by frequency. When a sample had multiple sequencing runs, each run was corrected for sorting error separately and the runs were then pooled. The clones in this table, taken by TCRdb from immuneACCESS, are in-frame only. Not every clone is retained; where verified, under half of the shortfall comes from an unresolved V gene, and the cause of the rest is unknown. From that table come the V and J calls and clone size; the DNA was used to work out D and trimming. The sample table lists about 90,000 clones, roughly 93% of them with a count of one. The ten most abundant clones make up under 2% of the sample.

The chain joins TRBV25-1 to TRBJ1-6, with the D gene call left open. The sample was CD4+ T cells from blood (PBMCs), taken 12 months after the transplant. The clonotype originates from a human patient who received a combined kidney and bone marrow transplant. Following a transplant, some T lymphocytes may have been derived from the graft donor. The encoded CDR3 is CASSDPYSPLHF. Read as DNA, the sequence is TGTGCCAGCAGTGACCCTTATTCCCCCCTCCACTTT.